This T cell receptor beta chain originates from a study of vaccination and CD4 T cells after COVID-19. TCRdb reprocessed the PCR reads via MiXCR and lists one record per CDR3 protein. The table records some 27,000 distinct CDR3 sequences, under 65% of them present only once. Time point defined: late sampling 161 to 241 days after vaccination in three convalescent patients. The V and J ends lost 6 bases and 7 bases, in that order; junction bases with no gene match: 2. CDR3 length: 12 amino acids. Per germline, CDR1 MDHEN and CDR2 SYDVKM. This TCR derives from a human donor who had recovered from COVID-19. Source: CD4+ T cells from blood, taken about 7 months after SARS-CoV-2 vaccination. This chain joins TRBV28 and TRBJ1-5; TRBD1 matches 8 bases. The CDR3 loop reads CASSRQGQPQHF. The CDR3 DNA reads TGTGCCAGCAGCCGACAGGGGCAGCCCCAGCATTTT.